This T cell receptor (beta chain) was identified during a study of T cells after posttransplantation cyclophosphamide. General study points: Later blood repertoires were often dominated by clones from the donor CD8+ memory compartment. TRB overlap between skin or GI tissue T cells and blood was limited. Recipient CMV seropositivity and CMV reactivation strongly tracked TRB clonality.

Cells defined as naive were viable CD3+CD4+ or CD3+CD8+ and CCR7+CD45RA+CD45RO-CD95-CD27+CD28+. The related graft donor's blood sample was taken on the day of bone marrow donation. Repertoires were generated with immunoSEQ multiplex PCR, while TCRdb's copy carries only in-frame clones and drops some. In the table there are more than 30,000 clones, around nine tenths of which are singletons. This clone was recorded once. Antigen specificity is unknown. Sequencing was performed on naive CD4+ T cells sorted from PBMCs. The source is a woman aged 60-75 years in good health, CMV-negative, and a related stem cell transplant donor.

CDR3 DNA: TGTGCCCGAGCACGCCGCGGGGGGGCGCAAGAGACCCAGTACTTC. It translates to CARARRGGAQETQYF. The gene calls are TRBV2 and TRBJ2-5; 9 bases align to TRBD2. V lost 11 bases, J lost 2 bases, and 12 bases stayed unmatched. The CDR3 has 15 amino acids. CDR1 and CDR2 from the germline V gene are SNHLY and FYNNEI.